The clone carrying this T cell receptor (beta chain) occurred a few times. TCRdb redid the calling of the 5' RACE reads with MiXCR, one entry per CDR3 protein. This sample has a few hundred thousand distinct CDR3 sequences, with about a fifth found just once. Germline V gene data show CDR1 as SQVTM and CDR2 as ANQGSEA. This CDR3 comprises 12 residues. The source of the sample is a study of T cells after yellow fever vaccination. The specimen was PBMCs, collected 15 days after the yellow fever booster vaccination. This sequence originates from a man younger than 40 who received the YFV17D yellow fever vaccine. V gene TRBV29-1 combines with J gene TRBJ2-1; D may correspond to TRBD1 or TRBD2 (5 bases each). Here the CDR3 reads CTIDQGGNEQFF. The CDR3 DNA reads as TGCACGATAGACCAGGGCGGGAATGAGCAGTTCTTC.